One sample yielded the 24 T cell receptor beta chains listed below, sequenced in a study of metastatic and nonmetastatic thyroid tumors. Patients underwent thyroid surgery, and none had received any treatment before it. MiXCR reprocessed the PCR reads for TCRdb. The sample carries 30,000 to 35,000 clones, approximately 17% recorded once. The sample comprised blood. The receptors stem from a female donor with papillary thyroid cancer or a benign thyroid nodule (not recorded which). Some clones in this sample may be carry-over from other donors' samples.

Concerning this clone itself: Relative to the germline gene, one junction end is altered; a read error may explain this. The V call is TRBV5-1, the J call TRBJ2-5; the match to TRBD2 covers 8 bases. The germline V gene has CDR1 SGHRS and CDR2 YFSETQ. The CDR3 spans 19 residues. The CDR3 spells CASAEASGFVQVGGETKYF. The CDR3 nucleotides read TGCGCCAGCGCCGAGGCTAGCGGGTTTGTCCAAGTGGGTGGAGAGACCAAGTACTTC.

This clone showed up just a few times. The chain is built from TRBV5-1 and TRBJ2-3, with a possible D match to TRBD1 (5 bases). This CDR3 region has 14 residues. Trimming left V 3 bases short and J 4 bases short, with 12 bases between. Germline CDR1 and CDR2: SGHRS and YFSETQ. The CDR3 sequence: CASSSPQGADTQYF. The CDR3 DNA reads TGCGCCAGCAGCTCACCCCAGGGCGCAGATACGCAGTATTTT.

This clone was seen at least ten times. The chain has TRBV29-1 and TRBJ2-7; TRBD1 or TRBD2 may be the D gene (5 bases each). Germline V gives CDR1 SQVTM, CDR2 ANQGSEA. The CDR3 spans 15 residues. The V end lost 6 bases, the J end lost 6 bases, and 24 bases lay between the germline ends. CDR3 bases: TGCAGCGTCGAGGGGACGGCCCCCGGTCTTGGCGAGCAGTACTTC. Translation: CSVEGTAPGLGEQYF.

This clone was counted at least ten times. V is TRBV12-3 or TRBV12-4 and J is TRBJ1-2; 7 bases line up with TRBD1. This CDR3 has 14 amino acids. V gave up 3 bases and J gave up 8 bases; unmatched junction bases: 9. The CDR3 DNA is TGTGCCAGCAGTTTCTCGGGGACAGCTATGGGCTACACCTTC. Protein: CASSFSGTAMGYTF.

This clone has only one observation. V gene TRBV7-2 combines with J gene TRBJ1-2, with D unresolved. The germline V gene has CDR1 SGHTA and CDR2 FQGNSA. This CDR3 is 14 amino acids long. Between the trimmed V and J ends, which lost 3 bases and 2 bases, there was a span of 10 bases. Here the CDR3 DNA reads TGTGCCAGCAGCTTGCCTACTCCCAACTATGGCTACACCTTC. It translates to CASSLPTPNYGYTF.

The V call is TRBV5-1, the J call TRBJ1-5; maybe TRBD1 (6 bases). The germline V and J ends were trimmed by 0 bases and 8 bases, with 18 bases remaining between them. Germline lookup yields CDR1 SGHRS and CDR2 YFSETQ. CDR3 length: 16 amino acids. CDR3 residues: CASSLGGTGSHEPQHF. CDR3 in DNA: TGCGCCAGCAGCTTGGGGGGCACAGGGAGCCATGAGCCCCAGCATTTT.

This clone showed up many times. V usage is TRBV29-1 and J usage is TRBJ1-2; D is possibly TRBD1 (5 bases). CDR1 and CDR2 from the germline V gene are SQVTM and ANQGSEA. The length of the CDR3 is 10 residues. V lost 6 bases and J 8 bases, leaving 10 bases between the germline ends. CDR3 protein: CSVGVGGYTF. The DNA of the CDR3 is TGCAGCGTGGGGGTTGGCGGCTACACCTTC.

The rearrangement joins TRBV20-1 to TRBJ2-7, with a possible D match to TRBD1 (5 bases). CDR1 is DFQATT and CDR2 is SNEGSKA in the germline V gene (reference sequence). The CDR3 is made up of 13 amino acids. Between the trimmed V and J ends, which lost 2 bases and 2 bases, there was a span of 10 bases. In DNA, the CDR3 is TGCAGTGCTAGACTAGAAGGGGCCTACGAGCAGTACTTC. This codes for CSARLEGAYEQYF.

This clone was seen a few times. Germline is not matched at one junction end, which may reflect a read error. The J gene is TRBJ1-4, the V gene TRBV6-1; D perhaps matches TRBD1 (6 bases). The CDR3 has 12 residues. Germline V gene lookup returns CDR1 MNHNS and CDR2 SASEGT. This CDR3 is CVSRARGQELFF. The CDR3 DNA reads TGTGTCAGCAGAGCTCGGGGGCAAGAACTGTTTTTT.

The genes are TRBV7-2 and TRBJ1-1; TRBD1 agrees at 8 bases. V lost 4 bases, J lost 4 bases, and 8 bases stayed unmatched. In germline, CDR1 is SGHTA, CDR2 FQGNSA. The length of the CDR3 is 15 residues. The CDR3 is CASSSSTGVVTEAFF. CDR3 nucleotide sequence: TGTGCCAGCAGCTCCTCGACAGGGGTGGTCACTGAAGCTTTCTTT.

This clone was counted a few times. Within the sample, other DNA sequences also encode this same CDR3. This chain uses TRBV6-1 with TRBJ1-3; unclear D gene. The CDR3 runs to 17 residues. Germline V gene sequence: CDR1 MNHNS, CDR2 SASEGT. V was shortened by 2 bases and J by 1 base, with 15 bases between the two germline ends. In DNA, the CDR3 is TGTGCCAGCAGTGAATGGTCGCTTGGAGGTTCTGGAAACACCATATATTTT. It translates to CASSEWSLGGSGNTIYF.

This clone was recorded at least ten times. V usage is TRBV11-2 and J usage is TRBJ2-3; maybe TRBD1 (5 bases). The CDR3 length is 14 residues. V dropped 5 bases and J dropped 3 bases, with 12 bases sitting between them. Germline V gene sequence: CDR1 SGHAT, CDR2 FQNNGV. The CDR3 DNA follows: TGTGCCAGCAGCGCGACCGACAGTACAGATACGCAGTATTTT. It yields the protein CASSATDSTDTQYF.

This clone was observed at least ten times. This sequence joins TRBV5-6 and TRBJ2-7; possible D gene TRBD2, 5 bases. Between the trimmed V and J ends, which lost 0 bases and 3 bases, there was a span of 13 bases. This CDR3 contains 15 residues. Germline V gives CDR1 SGHDT, CDR2 YYEEEE. This CDR3 is CASSLGPPGGYEQYF. The DNA for the CDR3 is TGTGCCAGCAGCTTGGGACCCCCAGGAGGCTACGAGCAGTACTTC.

In its sample, this clone was seen many times. The chain combines TRBV10-3 with TRBJ1-2, with 7 positions matching TRBD1. The CDR3 loop spans 14 amino acids. Germline V gene lookup returns CDR1 ENHRY and CDR2 SYGVKD. The junction had 5 bases not matched to a gene; V was cut back by 0 bases and J by 7 bases. Written as DNA, the CDR3 is TGTGCCATCAGTGAGTCAATTACAGGGGTTGGCTACACCTTC. This translates into CAISESITGVGYTF.

This clone was recorded a few times. Different DNA sequences within this sample yield the same CDR3. V and J are TRBV6-1 and TRBJ1-2, with 7 bases aligning to TRBD1. Germline V gene data show CDR1 as MNHNS and CDR2 as SASEGT. CDR3 size: 14 residues. Trimming cost V 6 bases and J 2 bases; bases outside gene matches: 6. Here the CDR3 DNA reads TGTGCCAGCAGCCCCAGACAGGGAAACTATGGCTACACCTTC. This translates into CASSPRQGNYGYTF.

The chain is built from TRBV19 and TRBJ1-5; D perhaps matches TRBD1 (5 bases). Trimming cost V 3 bases and J 7 bases, with 13 bases left between them. The CDR3 loop spans 14 amino acids. Germline loops: CDR1 LNHDA, CDR2 SQIVND (reference sequence). CDR3 residues: CASSMRGGGQPQHF. The DNA for the CDR3 is TGTGCCAGTAGTATGCGGGGTGGGGGGCAGCCCCAGCATTTT.

Many counts were recorded for this clone. The chain carries TRBV3-1 and TRBJ2-7; D is perhaps TRBD1 (5 bases). Germline loops: CDR1 LGHDT, CDR2 YNNKEL (reference sequence). The ends were cut back, 4 bases at V and 3 bases at J, with 10 bases in the middle. This CDR3 has 13 residues. As DNA, the CDR3 is TGTGCCAGCAGCCCCACAGGAGACTACGAGCAGTACTTC. Encoded protein: CASSPTGDYEQYF.

This clone ranks as medium-sized. The J gene is TRBJ2-7, the V gene TRBV5-6; 10 positions match TRBD2. CDR3 length equals 15 residues. V shed 4 bases, J shed 3 bases, and the junction held 7 bases outside the gene matches. Germline V gene data show CDR1 as SGHDT and CDR2 as YYEEEE. As DNA, the CDR3 is TGTGCCAGCAGCAGCTGGACTAGCGGCTTCTACGAGCAGTACTTC. Translated, it gives CASSSWTSGFYEQYF.

V is TRBV2 and J is TRBJ1-4; 12 nucleotides align to TRBD1. CDR1 SNHLY and CDR2 FYNNEI come from the germline V gene. Trimming at V came to 4 bases and at J to 8 bases, leaving 17 bases not matched to a gene. The CDR3 consists of 19 residues. CDR3 sequence: CASSGTGTGGFSLPEKLFF. The CDR3 DNA is TGTGCCAGCAGTGGGACTGGGACAGGGGGCTTCAGTCTACCAGAAAAACTGTTTTTT.

As for this clone: Since no conserved phenylalanine or tryptophan closes the CDR3, a read error is the likely cause. This CDR3 reads CAWSPGRETQYL. CDR3 DNA: TGTGCCTGGAGTCCAGGGAGAGAGACCCAGTACCTC. This chain links TRBV30 with TRBJ2-5, with D perhaps given as TRBD1 or TRBD2 (5 bases each). The CDR3 length is 12 residues. Germline CDR1 is GTSNPN and CDR2 is SVGIG (reference sequence). V was clipped by 2 bases and J by 4 bases, with 8 bases between them.

The V call is TRBV6-1, the J call TRBJ1-2; D uncertain. The CDR3 consists of 17 residues. Germline V CDR1 and CDR2: MNHNS, SASEGT. The V end was cut by 2 bases, the J end by 1 base, with 17 bases between. The CDR3 here is CASSETPGGRNNYGYTF. The DNA for the CDR3 is TGTGCCAGCAGTGAAACCCCGGGCGGCAGGAATAACTATGGCTACACCTTC.

This clone is deemed large. V gene TRBV20-1 combines with J gene TRBJ1-5; D may be TRBD1 (6 bases). In germline, CDR1 is DFQATT, CDR2 SNEGSKA (reference sequence). Deletions cut 3 bases from V and 1 base from J, with 13 bases between. The CDR3 has 15 amino acids. The CDR3 here is CSARRSGHSNQPQHF. For the CDR3, the DNA is TGCAGTGCTAGGCGCTCGGGACACAGCAATCAGCCCCAGCATTTT.

This chain links TRBV7-8 with TRBJ1-2; D gene unclear. Deletions cut 5 bases from V and 8 bases from J, with 9 bases between. Germline CDR1 SGHVS, CDR2 FQNEAQ. The CDR3 covers 11 residues. Here the CDR3 DNA reads TGTGCCAGCAGCCCAGTGGGGGGCTACACCTTC. Residues: CASSPVGGYTF.

The table lists this clone with many counts. The chain links TRBV20-1 to TRBJ1-2; 9 positions agree with TRBD1. Germline V lookup: CDR1 DFQATT, CDR2 SNEGSKA (reference sequence). V shed 3 bases and J 1 base; nucleotides not matched to a gene: 3. This CDR3 region has 14 residues. CDR3 DNA sequence: TGCAGTGCTAGGCTGGGACAGGGTAACTATGGCTACACCTTC. It specifies CSARLGQGNYGYTF.